This T cell receptor (beta chain) was recorded in a study of blood T cell repertoires in COVID-19. The overall study: Material from acute and convalescent COVID-19 was sourced from the United States, Italy and Spain.

Authors' analysis steps: The assay estimated nucleated cells by amplifying reference gene primers. Measured with immunoSEQ multiplex PCR; TCRdb has only the in-frame clones, and not every one. The V and J calls and clone size are taken from that table; D and trimming were inferred from the DNA. The data contain about 190,000 clones, around 85% of them singletons. Regarding this clone: Other nucleotide sequences in the sample specify the same CDR3.

The sample was peripheral blood. This sequence was found in a man in his thirties or forties with acute or convalescent COVID-19.

Here the CDR3 reads CASSLGRGYEQYF. In DNA form, the CDR3 reads TGTGCCAGCAGCTTAGGTAGGGGGTACGAGCAGTACTTC. The rearrangement links TRBV7-3 to TRBJ2-7; D possibly corresponds to TRBD1 (6 bases). The CDR3 is 13 amino acids. Germline V gene lookup returns CDR1 SGHTA and CDR2 FQGTGA. Between the trimmed V and J ends, which lost 2 bases and 4 bases, there was a span of 9 bases.